This TCR beta chain was recovered during a study of molecular identifiers for immune sequencing clone quantification (dated by TCRdb to 2016 to 2018). Study-level background: For a replicate experiment, the RNA from either approximately 20,000 or 100,000 naive CD8 T cells was divided into five aliquots, and four of those aliquots went on to sequencing. This methods study used CD8 T cells to benchmark TCR RNA copy counting and molecular-identifier clustering-based TCR repertoire sequencing (MIDCIRS). Beyond this particular receptor, the publication reports: Modeling gave about 3 recovered TCR RNA copies per cell versus 8 to 10 by digital PCR, implying approximately 30% capture efficiency. In CMV-specific effector cells, over 99% of molecules were held by clones above 20 RNA copies, whereas under 1% of molecules were held by such clones in naive cells. The sizes of highly expanded clones could end up underestimated when identical TCR molecules share a barcode. A single cell's worth of spiked-in Jurkat TCR RNA was reported detectable even among 850,000 to 1,000,000 naive CD8 T cells. When barcode sub-clustering was not used, chimeric consensus sequences inflated TCR diversity, with chimeras reaching as high as 47%. Naive libraries contained spiked-in Jurkat TCR RNA (approximately 10 copies' worth), which is not part of the donor repertoire.

The CDR3 spans 12 residues, from the cysteine through the phenylalanine. This entry keeps only the CDR3 DNA: 36 bases, framed from base 1. V and J lose 4 bases and 11 bases, and a span of 11 bases separates them. For CDR1 and CDR2, the germline V gene (reference sequence) lists SEHNR and FQNEAQ. Turning to this clonotype: Its antigen has not been determined. It has no much larger one-base neighbor in the sample; base qualities were not kept.

Receptor libraries were prepared by PCR. Sequencing took place on a NextSeq 500. Preparation of bulk TCR libraries followed a previously described approach, with the TCR primers listed in Table S5. Purification of total RNA was performed with the Qiagen AllPrep DNA/RNA kit. Before analysis, reads from multiple sequencing runs of one library were combined. In the authors' own workflow: Only reads with exact TCR constant sequence were kept, trimmed to 150 nt, and grouped by their 12-nt molecular barcodes. Within each barcode group, reads were sub-clustered at a 15% Levenshtein threshold, and quality-weighted consensus sequences were built per RNA molecule. Non-functional sequences were excluded, and lower-count sequences lying one edit away from another sequence were also excluded. Based on a fit of two negative binomial distributions, barcode sub-clusters having less than 20% of the maximum read count were discarded. TCRdb reprocessing: public reads trimmed at Q25 with fastp, clones called with MiXCR, in-frame beta chains kept. Each CDR3 protein appears once, grouped with its most common genes and DNA. What appears here as the V and J calls and clone size reflects TCRdb's work, not the paper's. Here the sample has roughly 300,000 distinct CDR3 sequences; 24% occur a single time. Clones ranked in the top ten supply roughly 0.7% of the sample.

Libraries of naive CD8 T cells were generated from about 21,000 to 970,000 sorted cells, with 10%, 30% or 50% of the purified RNA used. On a BD FACSAria II, naive CD8 T cells were FACS-sorted as CD8+CD4-CCR7+CD45RA+ and collected into RLT Plus buffer. Approximately 9 TCR copies' worth of Jurkat RNA were spiked into roughly 17,000-1,100,000 naive CD8 T cell samples to test detection sensitivity. CD8 T cells were enriched with RosetteSep CD8+ T Cell Enrichment Cocktail and Ficoll-Paque, followed by ACK red cell lysis. Here the chain combines TRBV7-9 and TRBJ1-4; D gene: possibly TRBD1, on 5 matching bases. The clonotype comes from a human donor in good health. Some libraries in this study had Jurkat cell RNA spiked in. The sample was naive CD8+ T cells from blood, with Jurkat cell RNA spiked in. This specimen's cell subset or site label, per the study, means: FACS-sorted CD8+CD4-CCR7+CD45RA+ naive T cells. The CDR3 reads CASSSRVQKLFF. The nucleotide sequence is TGTGCCAGCAGCTCCAGGGTACAGAAACTGTTTTTT.